The rows below give T cell receptor beta chains drawn from one sample of a study of shared clonotypes between healthy human individuals. Sequencing was performed with immunoSEQ multiplex PCR; in TCRdb, only in-frame clones are kept and a portion is missing. In the table there are about 590,000 clones, 95% to 96% of which are singletons. Material for sequencing was naive CD8+ T cells sorted from blood. These receptors were taken from a young woman in good health. Each CDR3 is given with its conserved first and last residue. D genes are given only for firm matches. Rows give clone size only sometimes, using once, few, many, or a class for an expanded clone.

CDR3aa	CDR3nt	d_gene	v_gene	j_gene	abundance
CASSYSGTDTQYF	TGTGCCAGCAGCTACAGCGGCACAGATACGCAGTATTTT	-	TRBV6-5	TRBJ2-3	-
CASSLTETQYF	TGTGCCAGCAGTTTAACAGAGACCCAGTACTTC	-	TRBV28	TRBJ2-5	-
CASSPETGGLGEQFF	TGTGCCAGCAGCCCAGAGACAGGGGGGTTAGGAGAGCAGTTCTTC	TRBD1	TRBV7-9	TRBJ2-1	-
CASDGGLNTEAFF	TGTGCCAGCGATGGGGGCTTGAACACTGAAGCTTTCTTT	-	TRBV7-9	TRBJ1-1	few
CASSQSTGNTIYF	TGTGCCAGCAGCCAATCGACGGGAAACACCATATATTTT	-	TRBV16	TRBJ1-3	-
CASSRGGRTEAFF	TGTGCCAGCAGTAGAGGCGGGAGAACTGAAGCTTTCTTT	-	TRBV28	TRBJ1-1	-
CASSLGEGLTYEQYF	TGTGCCAGCAGCTTAGGGGAAGGACTTACCTACGAGCAGTACTTC	-	TRBV7-8	TRBJ2-7	once
CASSEDNQPQHF	TGTGCCAGCAGTGAAGACAATCAGCCCCAGCATTTT	-	TRBV2	TRBJ1-5	-
CASSWMGGRNYGYTF	TGTGCCAGCAGTTGGATGGGGGGCCGTAACTATGGCTACACCTTC	-	TRBV28	TRBJ1-2	-
CASSGLAGGPETQYF	TGTGCCAGCAGTGGGCTAGCGGGAGGGCCGGAGACCCAGTACTTC	TRBD2	TRBV6-9	TRBJ2-5	once
CASSLTVGQYTDTQYF	TGTGCCAGCAGCTTAACGGTAGGGCAGTACACAGATACGCAGTATTTT	-	TRBV7-2	TRBJ2-3	-
CASRGVGPSLRGNEQFF	TGTGCCAGCAGGGGGGTGGGGCCTTCCCTCAGGGGCAATGAGCAGTTCTTC	-	TRBV2	TRBJ2-1	-
CASSYGAGNYEQYF	TGTGCCAGCAGTTACGGGGCAGGAAATTACGAGCAGTACTTC	-	TRBV6-5	TRBJ2-7	once
CASSYGHTSELFF	TGTGCCAGCAGTTACGGACACACTAGCGAACTGTTTTTT	-	TRBV27	TRBJ1-4	-
CASSLVGSYEQYF	TGCGCCAGCAGCTTGGTGGGCTCCTACGAGCAGTACTTC	-	TRBV5-1	TRBJ2-7	once
CASTRTGGRARYNEQFF	TGTGCCAGCACCCGAACTGGAGGGAGGGCCCGTTACAATGAGCAGTTCTTC	TRBD2	TRBV28	TRBJ2-1	-
CASSSADSYEQYF	TGCGCCAGCAGTTCGGCGGATTCCTACGAGCAGTACTTC	-	TRBV4-1	TRBJ2-7	once
CASSLPLSPNYGYTF	TGTGCCAGCAGTTTGCCTTTAAGTCCTAACTATGGCTACACCTTC	-	TRBV28	TRBJ1-2	-
CASSRGGGNQPQHF	TGTGCCAGCAGTAGAGGGGGCGGCAATCAGCCCCAGCATTTT	TRBD1	TRBV28	TRBJ1-5	-
CASSQDGKTQYF	TGCGCCAGCAGCCAAGATGGGAAGACCCAGTACTTC	-	TRBV4-1	TRBJ2-5	-
CASSFRHPYQETQYF	TGCGCCAGCAGTTTCAGACACCCGTACCAAGAGACCCAGTACTTC	-	TRBV5-1	TRBJ2-5	-
CASSAPAPSTDTQYF	TGTGCCAGCAGCGCCCCAGCGCCTAGCACAGATACGCAGTATTTT	-	TRBV9	TRBJ2-3	-